A selection of T cell receptor beta chains follows, all from one sample in a study of blood T cell repertoires in COVID-19. The protocol was immunoSEQ multiplex PCR, while the TCRdb copy is restricted to in-frame clones and leaves out a portion. The repertoire holds fewer than 500,000 clones, with around nine tenths as singletons. The specimen sequenced was peripheral blood. These receptors were obtained from a man aged 18 to 29 with COVID-19, enrolled during active disease. CDR3s include the opening cysteine and the closing phenylalanine or tryptophan. A D gene is named only where the DNA matches it firmly. Size is omitted from some rows. Given values are once, few, many or a class for expanded clones.

V gene,D gene,J gene,clone size,CDR3 DNA,CDR3 protein
TRBV12-5,TRBD1,TRBJ2-3,.,TGTGCTAGTGGTTCGGACAGGGAATTCACAGATACGCAGTATTTT,CASGSDREFTDTQYF
TRBV7-6,.,TRBJ2-5,.,TGTGCCAGCAGCTTAGGTCTTAGGACAGAAGAGACCCAGTACTTC,CASSLGLRTEETQYF
TRBV5-8,.,TRBJ1-5,few,TGTGCCAGCAGCCCCGGACAGTTTAGCAATCAGCCCCAGCATTTT,CASSPGQFSNQPQHF
TRBV18,.,TRBJ1-4,.,TGTGCCAGCTCCAGGGGAACTAATGAAAAACTGTTTTTT,CASSRGTNEKLFF
TRBV4-2,.,TRBJ1-5,.,TGTGCCAGCAGCCCAGGGATCCGGAATCAGCCCCAGCATTTT,CASSPGIRNQPQHF
TRBV7-2,.,TRBJ2-7,.,TGTGCCAGCAGCTTAGAGGGGGGGGGCTCCTACGAGCAGTACTTC,CASSLEGGGSYEQYF
TRBV7-9,.,TRBJ1-4,.,TGTGCCAGCAGCAACCGAGTTGAGGGAAATGAAAAACTGTTTTTT,CASSNRVEGNEKLFF
TRBV3-1/TRBV3-2,.,TRBJ2-5,.,TGTGCCAGCAGCCAAGATCTGGGGGAGGACCAAGAGACCCAGTACTTC,CASSQDLGEDQETQYF
TRBV2,TRBD2,TRBJ2-3,.,TGTGCCAGCAGTGCTTGGACTAGCGCAGATACGCAGTATTTT,CASSAWTSADTQYF
TRBV7-9,TRBD2,TRBJ2-2,.,TGTGCCAGCAGCTTGTCGGGAGGGTCGTGGGAGCTGTTTTTT,CASSLSGGSWELFF
TRBV5-5,.,TRBJ2-2,.,TGTGCCAGCAGCTTGGTAAATACCGGGGAGCTGTTTTTT,CASSLVNTGELFF
TRBV2,.,TRBJ2-7,once,TGTGCCAGCTCGGGATCTTCCTACGAGCAGTACTTC,CASSGSSYEQYF
TRBV11-1,.,TRBJ1-1,.,TGTGCCAGCAGCTGGGCAGGATTGAACACTGAAGCTTTCTTT,CASSWAGLNTEAFF